This T cell receptor (beta chain) was identified during a study of T cells in localized non-small cell lung cancer. Sequencing used immunoSEQ multiplex PCR; TCRdb keeps in-frame clones, though not all of them. The table records 130,000 or so clones, 70% to 90% of them present only once. This CDR3 contains 17 residues. From germline, CDR1 is SGHTA and CDR2 FQGTGA. V shed 8 bases and J 5 bases; nucleotides not matched to a gene: 17. Regarding this clone: Its antigen is still unknown.

Study-wide results and limits: In uninvolved adjacent lung, T cell clonality reached its highest value, exceeding tumor. A single tumor region was sequenced, leaving heterogeneity possible. Adjacent lung held a median roughly 60 of the top 100 tumor clones. A denser population of T cells in blood accompanied longer overall survival.

The starting material was peripheral blood, obtained before any cancer treatment. V usage is TRBV7-3 and J usage is TRBJ2-3, with 9 positions matching TRBD2. The receptor comes from a female donor older than 55 with stage I lung adenocarcinoma. Here the CDR3 DNA reads TGTGCCAGCGGTCGAGGGGGTAGCGGGAGACTAGTAGATACGCAGTATTTT. Its protein product is CASGRGGSGRLVDTQYF.